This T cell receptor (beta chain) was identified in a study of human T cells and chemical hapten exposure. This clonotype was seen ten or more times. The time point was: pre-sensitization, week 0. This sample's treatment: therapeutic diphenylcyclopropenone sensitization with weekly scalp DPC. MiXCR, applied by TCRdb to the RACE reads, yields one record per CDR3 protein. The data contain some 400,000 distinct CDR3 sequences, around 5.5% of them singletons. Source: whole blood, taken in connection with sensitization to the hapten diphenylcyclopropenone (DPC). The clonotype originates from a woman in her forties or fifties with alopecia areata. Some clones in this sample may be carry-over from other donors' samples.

This CDR3 reads CASSPRGANEQYF. The CDR3 DNA sequence: TGTGCCAGCTCACCGCGGGGGGCAAACGAGCAGTACTTC. This chain joins TRBV18 and TRBJ2-7; 8 bases are a match to TRBD2. The J segment lost 5 bases and the V segment lost 3 bases, leaving 3 bases of the junction unmatched. The CDR3 spans 13 residues. Germline loops: CDR1 KGHSH, CDR2 LQKENI.